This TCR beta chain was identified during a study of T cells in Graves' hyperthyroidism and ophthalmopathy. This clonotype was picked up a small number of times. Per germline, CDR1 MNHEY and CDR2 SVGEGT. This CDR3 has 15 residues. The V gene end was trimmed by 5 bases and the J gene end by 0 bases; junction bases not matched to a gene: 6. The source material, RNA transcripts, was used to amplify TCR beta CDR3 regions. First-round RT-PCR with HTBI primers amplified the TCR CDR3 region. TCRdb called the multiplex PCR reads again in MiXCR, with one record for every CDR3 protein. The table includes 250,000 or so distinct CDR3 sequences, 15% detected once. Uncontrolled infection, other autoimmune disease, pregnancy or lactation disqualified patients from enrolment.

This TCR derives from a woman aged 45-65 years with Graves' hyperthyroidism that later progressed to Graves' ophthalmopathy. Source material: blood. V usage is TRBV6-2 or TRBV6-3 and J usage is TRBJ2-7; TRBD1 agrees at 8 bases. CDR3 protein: CASSEGTGVSYEQYF. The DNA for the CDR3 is TGTGCCAGCAGTGAGGGGACAGGAGTCTCCTACGAGCAGTACTTC.